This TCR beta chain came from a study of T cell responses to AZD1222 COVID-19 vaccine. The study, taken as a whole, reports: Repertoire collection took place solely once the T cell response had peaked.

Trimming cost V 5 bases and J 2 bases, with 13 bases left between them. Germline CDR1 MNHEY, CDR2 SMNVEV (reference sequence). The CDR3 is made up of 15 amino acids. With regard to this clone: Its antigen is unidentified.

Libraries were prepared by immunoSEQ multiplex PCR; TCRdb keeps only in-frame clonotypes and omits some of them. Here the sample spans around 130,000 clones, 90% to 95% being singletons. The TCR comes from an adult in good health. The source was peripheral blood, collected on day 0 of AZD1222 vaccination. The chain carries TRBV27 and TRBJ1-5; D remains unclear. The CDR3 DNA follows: TGTGCCAGCAGTCCGCGGCTCGGGGGCAATCAGCCCCAGCATTTT. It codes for CASSPRLGGNQPQHF.